Here is one T cell receptor (beta chain) with its context. Within the sample, other DNA sequences also encode this same CDR3. The source of the sample is a study of blood T cell repertoires in COVID-19. On the study more broadly: From T cells, B-cell-depleted T cells, or PBMCs came the material, which was cDNA or gDNA.

Germline values: CDR1 SGDLS, CDR2 YYNGEE. There are 15 residues in the CDR3. V dropped 3 bases and J dropped 5; count of bases not matched to a gene: 3. Study processing details: Using reference gene primer amplification, nucleated cell counts were estimated. The table came from immunoSEQ multiplex PCR; TCRdb's copy has only in-frame clones and leaves some out. That table is the source of V, J and clone size, and D and trimming were worked out from the DNA. The sample holds about 150,000 clones; roughly 89% are singletons and the top ten take roughly 4.3%. Self-reported history from a screening survey and questionnaire set each donor's cohort. Cohort 3 recovered donors had two negative PCRs, clearance, or symptom resolution.

The V call is TRBV9, the J call TRBJ1-4; TRBD1 matches at 11 bases. Source material: PBMCs or T cells enriched from blood (not recorded which). This TCR was sampled from a man aged 45-60 years who had recovered from COVID-19. CDR3 protein: CASSARDRGNEKLFF. CDR3 nucleotides: TGTGCCAGCAGCGCCCGGGACAGGGGGAATGAAAAACTGTTTTTT.